These T cell receptor beta chains were read from a single sample in a study of T cell responses to AZD1222 COVID-19 vaccine. Assay used: immunoSEQ multiplex PCR; TCRdb lists only in-frame clones, some missing. Among under 250,000 clones listed, about 92% were seen once. The specimen comprised peripheral blood, sampled on day 0 of MenACWY control vaccination. These receptors all come from an adult in good health. The CDR3 runs from the conserved cysteine through the conserved F or W. The D gene is left open where the match is weak. Clone size appears in some rows only: once, few, many, or a class for an expanded clone.

size,V,D,J,CDR3,DNA
NA,TRBV6-5,TRBD1,TRBJ1-1,CASEWGRGQVTFF,TGTGCCAGTGAATGGGGCAGGGGGCAAGTAACTTTCTTT
NA,TRBV28,NA,TRBJ1-5,CASKEINQPQHF,TGTGCCAGCAAGGAGATCAATCAGCCCCAGCATTTT
NA,TRBV7-9,NA,TRBJ2-7,CASSSTESSYEQYF,TGTGCCAGCAGCTCAACAGAGAGCTCCTACGAGCAGTACTTC
NA,TRBV27,TRBD2,TRBJ2-2,CASSRTGGLTGELFF,TGTGCCAGCAGTCGTACGGGGGGGCTGACCGGGGAGCTGTTTTTT
NA,TRBV5-4,NA,TRBJ1-1,CATSRDVPEAFF,TGTGCCACCTCAAGGGATGTACCTGAAGCTTTCTTT
once,TRBV24-1,NA,TRBJ2-1,CATSGAGTNNEQFF,TGTGCCACCAGTGGCGCAGGCACCAACAATGAGCAGTTCTTC
NA,TRBV7-2,NA,TRBJ1-2,CASSSVGLGPNYGYTF,TGTGCCAGCAGCTCCGTTGGGTTGGGCCCCAACTATGGCTACACCTTC
NA,TRBV28,NA,TRBJ1-1,CASSFSTGNTEAFF,TGTGCCAGCAGTTTTTCCACGGGGAACACTGAAGCTTTCTTT
NA,TRBV27,NA,TRBJ1-5,CASSLQGPNQPQHF,TGTGCCAGCAGTTTACAGGGCCCAAATCAGCCCCAGCATTTT
NA,TRBV20-1,NA,TRBJ1-1,CSARADTEAFF,TGCAGTGCTAGAGCCGACACTGAAGCTTTCTTT
NA,TRBV6-5,NA,TRBJ2-1,CASSYTDSRSNEQFF,TGTGCCAGCAGTTACACGGACAGCCGCTCAAATGAGCAGTTCTTC